This T cell receptor (beta chain) was recovered during a study of blood T cells in healthy people across ages. This CDR3 has 14 amino acids. V dropped 8 bases and J dropped 2 bases, with 16 bases sitting between them. Per germline, CDR1 SGHNT and CDR2 YENEEA. Aged roughly 6 to 90, donors were systemically healthy Caucasians from Russia. This clonotype has more than one count but fewer than ten. Its specificity is unknown. Alongside a J-beta primer mix, a sample-barcoded 5' primer served in a second PCR lasting about 7 to 11 cycles. The authors tagged each cDNA molecule using a template-switch adaptor with 12 random nucleotides. Every sample produced at least 3 million CDR3-containing paired-end reads. One entry per CDR3 protein results from TCRdb running MiXCR on the 5' RACE reads. The data show roughly 800,000 distinct CDR3 sequences, roughly 53% seen once. Findings and caveats of the study: Older age coincided with a roughly linear decline in TCR beta diversity per million T cells.

This TCR derives from a man older than 75 in good health. Sequenced: blood. This sequence joins TRBV11-3 and TRBJ2-7; no clear D gene. CDR3 coding DNA: TGTGCCAGCGGCCCGACGGCAGCCACCTACGAGCAGTACTTC. Protein product: CASGPTAATYEQYF.